Listed below are T cell receptor beta chains from one sample, sequenced in a study of a mutant IDH1 vaccine in newly diagnosed glioma. No antigens are known for them. This table comes from immunoSEQ multiplex PCR, and its TCRdb copy is limited to in-frame clones, with some not included. The sample records about 62,000 clones, approximately 91% being singletons. The sample here was PBMCs, taken from a glioma patient whose treatment included an IDH1 peptide vaccine. Receptor source: a man aged 35-49 years with glioma. The CDR3 runs from the conserved cysteine through the conserved F or W. Fields, in order: CDR3 protein, CDR3 DNA, J gene, D gene, V gene, clone size, CDR3 length. The D gene is left open where the match is weak. The size of a clone is reported for some rows only, either as once, few or many, or as a class for expanded clones.

CASSYRGGQETQYF	TGTGCCAGCAGTTACCGGGGAGGCCAAGAGACCCAGTACTTC	TRBJ2-5	.	TRBV6-6	.	14
CATSAGQGAKSNQPQHF	TGTGCCACCTCCGCGGGGCAGGGGGCTAAAAGCAATCAGCCCCAGCATTTT	TRBJ1-5	TRBD1	TRBV25-1	few	17
CASNRHNEKLFF	TGTGCTTCCAACAGGCATAATGAAAAGCTGTTTTTT	TRBJ1-4	.	TRBV30	.	12
CASTPTLGRITNNQPQHF	TGTGCCAGTACCCCGACACTAGGGCGAATAACTAACAATCAGCCCCAGCATTTT	TRBJ1-5	.	TRBV19	.	18
CASTTAWGTNTEAFF	TGTGCCAGCACTACCGCCTGGGGGACGAACACTGAAGCTTTCTTT	TRBJ1-1	.	TRBV28	.	15
CASSQAAGGRAPYEQYF	TGCGCCAGCAGCCAAGCCGCAGGCGGGAGGGCCCCCTACGAGCAGTACTTC	TRBJ2-7	TRBD2	TRBV4-3	.	17
CASSSPRTGANYGYTF	TGTGCCAGCAGCTCGCCCCGGACGGGGGCTAACTATGGCTACACCTTC	TRBJ1-2	.	TRBV5-4	once	16
CASSSGRSYGYTF	TGTGCCAGCAGTTCGGGCAGATCCTATGGCTACACCTTC	TRBJ1-2	.	TRBV28	.	13
CASSLGLAGANEQYF	TGTGCCAGCAGCCTAGGACTAGCGGGAGCCAACGAGCAGTACTTC	TRBJ2-7	TRBD2	TRBV6-1	once	15
CASSSVRGGTDTQYF	TGCGCCAGCAGCTCGGTGCGGGGGGGCACAGATACGCAGTATTTT	TRBJ2-3	TRBD2	TRBV5-1	.	15
CASSQDGQGARYGYTF	TGCGCCAGCAGCCAAGATGGGCAGGGGGCACGGTATGGCTACACCTTC	TRBJ1-2	TRBD1	TRBV4-1	.	16
CASIDRTEAFF	TGTGCCAGTATAGACCGCACTGAAGCTTTCTTT	TRBJ1-1	.	TRBV27	.	11
CASSLGGGTGYTF	TGTGCCAGCAGCTTAGGCGGGGGTACTGGCTACACCTTC	TRBJ1-2	.	TRBV11-2	.	13
CASSLGQTNTEAFF	TGTGCCAGCAGCTTAGGGCAGACGAACACTGAAGCTTTCTTT	TRBJ1-1	.	TRBV7-8	.	14
CASSSTTEQPQHF	TGTGCCAGCTCATCTACGACGGAGCAGCCCCAGCATTTT	TRBJ1-5	.	TRBV18	.	13
CASSIVTGFADTQYF	TGTGCCAGTAGTATAGTAACGGGATTCGCAGATACGCAGTATTTT	TRBJ2-3	.	TRBV19	.	15
CASSGTSGGLYEQYF	TGCGCCAGCAGCGGAACTAGCGGAGGGTTATACGAGCAGTACTTC	TRBJ2-7	TRBD2	TRBV5-1	.	15
CASGRGQRSTEAFF	TGTGCCAGTGGCAGGGGGCAGAGGAGCACTGAAGCTTTCTTT	TRBJ1-1	TRBD1	TRBV19	.	14
CASSFGGREDLQFF	TGTGCCAGCAGCTTTGGGGGGCGGGAGGACCTGCAGTTCTTC	TRBJ2-1	TRBD2	TRBV5-8	.	14
CASSLWREGRNEQYF	TGTGCCAGCAGTTTATGGCGGGAGGGCCGGAACGAGCAGTACTTC	TRBJ2-7	TRBD2	TRBV27	.	15
CASSFRTSGGSTDTQYF	TGTGCCAGCAGCTTTAGGACTAGCGGAGGCAGCACAGATACGCAGTATTTT	TRBJ2-3	TRBD2	TRBV5-6	.	17
CASTKTSGPYEQYF	TGTGCCAGCACTAAGACTAGCGGACCATACGAGCAGTACTTC	TRBJ2-7	TRBD2	TRBV2	.	14
CASSLERPSHGYTF	TGTGCCAGCAGTTTAGAACGTCCGAGCCATGGCTACACCTTC	TRBJ1-2	.	TRBV28	.	14
CASSPIARSLQETQYF	TGTGCCAGCAGCCCAATTGCCCGGTCCCTGCAAGAGACCCAGTACTTC	TRBJ2-5	.	TRBV5-4	.	16
CASSSKFAGVYEQYF	TGTGCCAGCAGCTCCAAGTTCGCGGGAGTGTACGAGCAGTACTTC	TRBJ2-7	TRBD2	TRBV5-6	.	15
CASSPTNVWNNEQFF	TGTGCCAGCAGTCCTACTAACGTTTGGAACAATGAGCAGTTCTTC	TRBJ2-1	.	TRBV6-5	.	15
CASFPFLNTEAFF	TGTGCCAGCTTTCCTTTTCTGAACACTGAAGCTTTCTTT	TRBJ1-1	.	TRBV28	.	13